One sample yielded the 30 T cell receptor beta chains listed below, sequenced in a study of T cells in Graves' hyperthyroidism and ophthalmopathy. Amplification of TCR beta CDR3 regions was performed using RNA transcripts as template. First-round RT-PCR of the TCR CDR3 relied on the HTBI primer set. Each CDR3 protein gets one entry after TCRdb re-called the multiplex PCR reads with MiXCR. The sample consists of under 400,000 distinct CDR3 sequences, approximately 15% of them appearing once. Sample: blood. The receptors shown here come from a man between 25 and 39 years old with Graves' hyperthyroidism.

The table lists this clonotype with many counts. The CDR3 sequence: CASSQETGSIQYF. The CDR3 bases are TGTGCCAGCAGCCAAGAAACGGGAAGCATTCAGTACTTC. The rearrangement uses TRBV3-1 and TRBJ2-4, with a possible D match to TRBD2 (5 bases). This CDR3 spans 13 amino acids. Trimming left V 0 bases short and J 9 bases short, with 9 bases between. CDR1 and CDR2 from the germline V gene are LGHDT and YNNKEL (reference sequence).

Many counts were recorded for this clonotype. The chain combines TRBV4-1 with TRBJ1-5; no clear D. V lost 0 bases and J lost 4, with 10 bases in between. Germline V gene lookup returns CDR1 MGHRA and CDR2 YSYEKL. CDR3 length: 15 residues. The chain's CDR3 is CASSQDGLNNQPQHF. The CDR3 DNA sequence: TGCGCCAGCAGCCAAGATGGCCTCAATAATCAGCCCCAGCATTTT.

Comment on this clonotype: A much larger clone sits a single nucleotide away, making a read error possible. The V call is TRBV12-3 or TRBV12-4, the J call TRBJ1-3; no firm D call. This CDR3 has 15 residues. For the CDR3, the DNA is TGTGCCAGCAGTCCACGGACGTTCTCTGGAAGCACCATATATTTT. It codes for CASSPRTFSGSTIYF.

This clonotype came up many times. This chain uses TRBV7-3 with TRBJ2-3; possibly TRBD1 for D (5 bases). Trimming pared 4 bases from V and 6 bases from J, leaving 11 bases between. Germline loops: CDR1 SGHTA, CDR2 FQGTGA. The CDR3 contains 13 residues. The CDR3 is CASSWGPWDTQYF. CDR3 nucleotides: TGTGCCAGCAGCTGGGGCCCTTGGGATACGCAGTATTTT.

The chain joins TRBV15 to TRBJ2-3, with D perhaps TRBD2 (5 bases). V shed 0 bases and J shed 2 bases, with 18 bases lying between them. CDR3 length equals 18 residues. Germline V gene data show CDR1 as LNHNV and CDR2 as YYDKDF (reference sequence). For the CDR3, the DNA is TGTGCCACCAGCAGAGATATACGGGCGGGCATCATCACAGATACGCAGTATTTT. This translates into CATSRDIRAGIITDTQYF.

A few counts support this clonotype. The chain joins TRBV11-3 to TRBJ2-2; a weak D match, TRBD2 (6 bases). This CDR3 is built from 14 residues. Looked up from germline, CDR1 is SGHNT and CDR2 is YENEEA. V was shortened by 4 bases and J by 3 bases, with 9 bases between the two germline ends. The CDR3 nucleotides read TGTGCCAGCAGCTCGGGACTCCACACCGGGGAGCTGTTTTTT. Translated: CASSSGLHTGELFF.

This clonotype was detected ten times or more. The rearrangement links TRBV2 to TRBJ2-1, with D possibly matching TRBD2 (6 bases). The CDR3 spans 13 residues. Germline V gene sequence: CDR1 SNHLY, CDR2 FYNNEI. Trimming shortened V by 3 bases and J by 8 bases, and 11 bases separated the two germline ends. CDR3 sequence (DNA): TGTGCCAGCAGTGATGGGCCGGGGGATGAGCAGTTCTTC. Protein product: CASSDGPGDEQFF. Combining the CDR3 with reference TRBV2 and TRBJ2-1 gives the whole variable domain EPEVTQTPSHQVTQMGQEVILRCVPISNHLYFYWYRQILGQKVEFLVSFYNNEISEKSEIFDDQFSVERPDGSNFTLKIRSTKLEDSAMYFCASSDGPGDEQFFGPGTRLTVL.

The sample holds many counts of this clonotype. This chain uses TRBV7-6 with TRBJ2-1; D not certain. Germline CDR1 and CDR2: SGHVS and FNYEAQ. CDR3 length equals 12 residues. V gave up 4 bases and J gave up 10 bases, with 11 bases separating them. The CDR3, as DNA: TGTGCCAGCAGCTCAGATCGTAGAGAGCAGTTCTTC. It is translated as CASSSDRREQFF.

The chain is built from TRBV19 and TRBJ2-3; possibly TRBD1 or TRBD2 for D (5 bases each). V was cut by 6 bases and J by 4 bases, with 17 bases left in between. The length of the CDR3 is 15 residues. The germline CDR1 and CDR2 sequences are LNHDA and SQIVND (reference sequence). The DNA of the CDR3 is TGTGCCAGTAGCCCAGTTATTGGGGGACCAGATACGCAGTATTTT. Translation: CASSPVIGGPDTQYF. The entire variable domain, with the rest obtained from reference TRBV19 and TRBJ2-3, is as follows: DGGITQSPKYLFRKEGQNVTLSCEQNLNHDAMYWYRQDPGQGLRLIYYSQIVNDFQKGDIAEGYSVSREKKESFPLTVTSAQKNPTAFYLCASSPVIGGPDTQYFGPGTRLTVL.

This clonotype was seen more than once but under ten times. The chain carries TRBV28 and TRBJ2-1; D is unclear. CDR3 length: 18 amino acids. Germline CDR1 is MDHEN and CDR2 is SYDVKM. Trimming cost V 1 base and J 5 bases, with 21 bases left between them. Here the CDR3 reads CASSLFVTDSAFNNEQFF. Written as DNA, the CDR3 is TGTGCCAGCAGTTTATTTGTAACAGACTCGGCCTTTAACAATGAGCAGTTCTTC.

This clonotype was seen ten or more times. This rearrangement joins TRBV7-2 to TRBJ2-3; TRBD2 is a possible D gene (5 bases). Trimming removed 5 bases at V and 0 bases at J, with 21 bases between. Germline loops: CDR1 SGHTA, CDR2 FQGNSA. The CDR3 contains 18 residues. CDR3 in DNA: TGTGCCAGCAGCGACGGGGTGGGATACACCTTTAGCACAGATACGCAGTATTTT. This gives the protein CASSDGVGYTFSTDTQYF.

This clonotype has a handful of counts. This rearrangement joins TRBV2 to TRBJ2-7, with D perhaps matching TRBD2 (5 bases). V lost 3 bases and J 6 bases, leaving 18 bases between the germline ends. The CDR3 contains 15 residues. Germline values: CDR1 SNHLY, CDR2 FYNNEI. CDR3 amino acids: CASSEELGSAGEQYF. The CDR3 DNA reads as TGTGCCAGCAGTGAGGAGTTGGGTAGCGCAGGCGAGCAGTACTTC.

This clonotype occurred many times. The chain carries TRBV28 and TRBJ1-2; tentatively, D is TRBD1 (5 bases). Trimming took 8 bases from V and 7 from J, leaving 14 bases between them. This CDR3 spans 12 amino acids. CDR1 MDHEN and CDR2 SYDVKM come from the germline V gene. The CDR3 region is CASFRVEGGYTF. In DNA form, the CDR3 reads TGTGCCAGCTTCAGGGTGGAAGGTGGCTACACCTTC.

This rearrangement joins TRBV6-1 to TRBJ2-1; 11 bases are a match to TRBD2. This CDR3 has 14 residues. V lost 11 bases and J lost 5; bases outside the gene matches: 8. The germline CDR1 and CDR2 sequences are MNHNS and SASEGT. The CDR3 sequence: CASADSGRDNEQFF. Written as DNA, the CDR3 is TGTGCCTCAGCGGATAGCGGGAGGGACAATGAGCAGTTCTTC.

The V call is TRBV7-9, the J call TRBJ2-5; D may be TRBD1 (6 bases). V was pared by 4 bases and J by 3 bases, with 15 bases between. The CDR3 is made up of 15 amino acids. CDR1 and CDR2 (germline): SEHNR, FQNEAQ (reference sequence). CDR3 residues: CASSSQQGEEETQYF. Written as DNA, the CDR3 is TGTGCCAGCAGCTCCCAACAGGGAGAGGAAGAGACCCAGTACTTC.

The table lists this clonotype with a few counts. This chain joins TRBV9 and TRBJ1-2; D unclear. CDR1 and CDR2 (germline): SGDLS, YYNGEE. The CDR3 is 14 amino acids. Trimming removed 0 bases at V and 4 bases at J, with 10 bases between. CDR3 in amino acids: CASSVEVGPYGYTF. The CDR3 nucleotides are TGTGCCAGCAGCGTAGAAGTGGGCCCCTATGGCTACACCTTC.

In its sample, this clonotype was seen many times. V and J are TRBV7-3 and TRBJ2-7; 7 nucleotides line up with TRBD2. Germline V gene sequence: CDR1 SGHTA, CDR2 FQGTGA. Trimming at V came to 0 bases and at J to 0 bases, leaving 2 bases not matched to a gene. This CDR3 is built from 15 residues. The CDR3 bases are TGTGCCAGCAGCTTAACTCCGGGAGGCTCCTACGAGCAGTACTTC. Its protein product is CASSLTPGGSYEQYF.

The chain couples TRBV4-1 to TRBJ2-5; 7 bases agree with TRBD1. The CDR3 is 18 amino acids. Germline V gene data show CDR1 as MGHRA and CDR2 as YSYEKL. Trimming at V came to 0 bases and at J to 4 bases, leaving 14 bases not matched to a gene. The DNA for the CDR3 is TGCGCCAGCAGCCAAGATGCCGCCATGGGAAGGGGGCGAGAGACCCAGTACTTC. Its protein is CASSQDAAMGRGRETQYF.

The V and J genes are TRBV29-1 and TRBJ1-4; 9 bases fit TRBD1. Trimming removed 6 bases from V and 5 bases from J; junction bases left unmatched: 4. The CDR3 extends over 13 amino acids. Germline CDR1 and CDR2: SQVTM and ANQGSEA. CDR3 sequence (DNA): TGCAGCGTCGCCGACAGGGGGAATGAAAAACTGTTTTTT. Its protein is CSVADRGNEKLFF.

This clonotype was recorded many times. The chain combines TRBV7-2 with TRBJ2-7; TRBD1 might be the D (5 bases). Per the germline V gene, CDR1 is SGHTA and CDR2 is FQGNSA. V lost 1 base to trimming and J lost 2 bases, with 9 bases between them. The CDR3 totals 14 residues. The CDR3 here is CASSLGGHAYEQYF. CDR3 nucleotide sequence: TGTGCCAGCAGCTTAGGTGGACACGCCTACGAGCAGTACTTC.

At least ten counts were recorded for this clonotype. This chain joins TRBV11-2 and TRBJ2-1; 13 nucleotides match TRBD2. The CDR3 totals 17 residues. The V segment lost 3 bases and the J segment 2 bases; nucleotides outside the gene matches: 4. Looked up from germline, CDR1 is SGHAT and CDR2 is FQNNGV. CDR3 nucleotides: TGTGCCAGCAGCTTCTGGACTAGCGGGAGACCCTACAATGAGCAGTTCTTC. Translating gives CASSFWTSGRPYNEQFF.

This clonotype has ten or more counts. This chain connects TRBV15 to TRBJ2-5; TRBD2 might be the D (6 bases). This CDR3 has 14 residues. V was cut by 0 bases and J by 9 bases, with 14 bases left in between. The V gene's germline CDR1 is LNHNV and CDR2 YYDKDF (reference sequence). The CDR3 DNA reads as TGTGCCACCAGCAGAGATCACGGGGGTTTTGCCCAGTACTTC. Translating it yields CATSRDHGGFAQYF.

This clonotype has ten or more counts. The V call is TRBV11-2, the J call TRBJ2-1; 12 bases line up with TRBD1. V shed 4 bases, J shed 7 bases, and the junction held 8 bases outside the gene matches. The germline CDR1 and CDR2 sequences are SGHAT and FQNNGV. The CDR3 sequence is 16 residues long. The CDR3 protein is CASSSLRDRGRNEQFF. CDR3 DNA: TGTGCCAGCAGCTCTCTCCGGGACAGGGGGCGAAATGAGCAGTTCTTC.

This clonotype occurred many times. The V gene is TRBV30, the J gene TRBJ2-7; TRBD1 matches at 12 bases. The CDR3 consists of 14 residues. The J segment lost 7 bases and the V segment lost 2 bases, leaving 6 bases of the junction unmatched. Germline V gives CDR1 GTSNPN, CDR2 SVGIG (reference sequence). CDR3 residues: CAWSTGQGAQEQYF. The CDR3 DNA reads TGTGCCTGGAGTACGGGACAGGGGGCGCAGGAGCAGTACTTC.

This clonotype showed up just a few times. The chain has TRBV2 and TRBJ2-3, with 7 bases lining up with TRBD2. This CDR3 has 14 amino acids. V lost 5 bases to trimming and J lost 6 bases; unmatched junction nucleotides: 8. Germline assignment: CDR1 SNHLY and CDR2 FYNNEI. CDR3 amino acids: CASSSDPGRDTQYF. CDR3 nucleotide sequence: TGTGCCAGCAGTTCTGACCCCGGGAGGGATACGCAGTATTTT.

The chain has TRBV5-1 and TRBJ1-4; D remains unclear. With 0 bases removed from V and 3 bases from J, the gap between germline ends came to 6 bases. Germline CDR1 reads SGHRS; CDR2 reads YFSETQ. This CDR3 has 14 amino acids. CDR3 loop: CASSLAHPNEKLFF. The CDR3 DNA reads TGCGCCAGCAGCTTGGCACACCCTAATGAAAAACTGTTTTTT.

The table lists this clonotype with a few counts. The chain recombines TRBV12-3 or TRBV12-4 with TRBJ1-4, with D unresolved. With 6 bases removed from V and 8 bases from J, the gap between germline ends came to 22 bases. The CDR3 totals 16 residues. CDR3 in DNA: TGTGCCAGCAGCCCCTCCGTAGGCGCCCTGGGAGAAAAACTGTTTTTT. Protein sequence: CASSPSVGALGEKLFF.

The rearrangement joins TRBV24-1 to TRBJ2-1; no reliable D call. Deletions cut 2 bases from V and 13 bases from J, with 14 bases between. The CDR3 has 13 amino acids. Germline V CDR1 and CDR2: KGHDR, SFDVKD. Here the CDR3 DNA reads TGTGCCACCAGTGATTATCTAGAATCGGGTCAGTTCTTC. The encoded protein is CATSDYLESGQFF.

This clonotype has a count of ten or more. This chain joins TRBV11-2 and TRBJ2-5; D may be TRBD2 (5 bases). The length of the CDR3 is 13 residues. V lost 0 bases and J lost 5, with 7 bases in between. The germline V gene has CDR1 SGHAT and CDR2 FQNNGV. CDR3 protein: CASSLERVETQYF. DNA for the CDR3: TGTGCCAGCAGCTTAGAGAGGGTTGAGACCCAGTACTTC.

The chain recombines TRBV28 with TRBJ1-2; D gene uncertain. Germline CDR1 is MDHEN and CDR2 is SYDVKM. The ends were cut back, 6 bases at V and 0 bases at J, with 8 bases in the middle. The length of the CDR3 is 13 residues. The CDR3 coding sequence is TGTGCCAGCAGGGGCAGCCCTAACTATGGCTACACCTTC. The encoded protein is CASRGSPNYGYTF.